This TCR beta chain was obtained from a study of CD8 T cells in Susac syndrome. RNA totalling about 0.5 to 1 ug underwent reverse transcription with random hexamers. TCRdb itself ran the immunoSEQ multiplex PCR reads through MiXCR, one entry per CDR3 protein. The table has 65,000 to 80,000 distinct CDR3 sequences, over 75% seen once. V was cut by 3 bases and J by 6 bases, with 12 bases left in between. This CDR3 is 13 amino acids long. Germline CDR1 MDHEN, CDR2 SYDVKM. Control patients had untreated stable or active relapsing-remitting multiple sclerosis by revised McDonald criteria. In its sample, this clonotype was seen once.

This receptor was obtained from a human donor with multiple sclerosis. This rearrangement joins TRBV28 to TRBJ2-7, with D possibly TRBD1 on 5 matching bases. The sequencing sample was made of CD8+ T cells from PBMCs. CDR3 sequence reads: CASSFQGIVEQYF. Written as DNA, the CDR3 is TGTGCCAGCAGTTTCCAGGGAATTGTCGAGCAGTACTTC.